Listed here are 27 T cell receptor beta chains from one sample, sequenced in a study of T cells after yellow fever vaccination (dated by TCRdb to the late 2010s). This specimen's treatment or condition label, interpreted: live attenuated yellow fever vaccine strain. Libraries were made using 5' RACE. Sequencing was performed on an Illumina HiSeq 2500. The raw public data were reprocessed by TCRdb itself: fastp quality trimming at Q25, MiXCR clonotype calling, in-frame beta chains only. Identical CDR3 protein sequences are pooled into one entry, listed with their most common genes and DNA. Within this sample are a few hundred thousand distinct CDR3 sequences, with about 15% of them counted one time only. The ten largest clonotypes hold roughly 17% of the sample. The material sequenced was PBMCs, taken roughly 5 days after the first yellow fever vaccination. The source is a man in his late teens or twenties who received the YFV17D yellow fever vaccine.

This chain connects TRBV15 to TRBJ2-3; D not resolved. The V end lost 3 bases, the J end lost 6 bases, and 13 bases lay between the germline ends. The germline V gene encodes CDR1 LNHNV and CDR2 YYDKDF (reference sequence). The CDR3 totals 14 residues. The CDR3 loop is CATSSRTAPDTQYF. The DNA of the CDR3 is TGTGCCACCAGCAGCAGGACGGCCCCGGATACGCAGTATTTT.

This clonotype was counted between two and nine times. The V and J genes are TRBV2 and TRBJ2-1, with 9 bases lining up with TRBD2. From germline, CDR1 is SNHLY and CDR2 FYNNEI. The ends lost 8 bases at V and 5 bases at J; junction bases unmatched: 7. The CDR3 runs 14 residues. CDR3 DNA: TGTGCCAGCGAATTTAGCGGGGGAGACAATGAGCAGTTCTTC. Its protein is CASEFSGGDNEQFF.

There are a few counts of this clonotype. The chain links TRBV7-9 to TRBJ2-7, with D perhaps matching TRBD1 (5 bases). Trimming removed 5 bases at V and 0 bases at J, with 20 bases between. The CDR3 is 17 amino acids. Looked up from germline, CDR1 is SEHNR and CDR2 is FQNEAQ (reference sequence). The CDR3 DNA follows: TGTGCCAGCAGCCCCCGACAGTCCTATAAGAGCTCCTACGAGCAGTACTTC. Its translation: CASSPRQSYKSSYEQYF.

The chain has TRBV25-1 and TRBJ1-2; 9 nucleotides align to TRBD1. This CDR3 region has 13 residues. The J segment lost 3 bases and the V segment lost 7 bases, leaving 3 bases of the junction unmatched. CDR1 and CDR2 (germline): MGHDK, SYGVNS. The chain's CDR3 is CASMGTGHYGYTF. DNA for the CDR3: TGTGCCAGCATGGGGACAGGGCACTATGGCTACACCTTC.

This clonotype was observed a handful of times. This chain links TRBV4-3 with TRBJ1-1; no clear D gene. V lost 4 bases and J lost 1, with 7 bases in between. The germline V gene encodes CDR1 LGHNA and CDR2 YSLEER. The CDR3 loop spans 13 amino acids. The CDR3 DNA follows: TGCGCCAGCAGCCGAAACCCGAACACTGAAGCTTTCTTT. It yields the protein CASSRNPNTEAFF.

The rearrangement joins TRBV7-2 to TRBJ2-3, with 8 bases identical to TRBD2. The CDR3 is made up of 18 amino acids. J gave up 2 bases and V 1 base, and 11 bases lay outside the gene matches. From germline, CDR1 is SGHTA and CDR2 FQGNSA. The DNA of the CDR3 is TGTGCCAGCAGCTTAGTCGCGGGGGCGGGGGGAATCACAGATACGCAGTATTTT. Its protein is CASSLVAGAGGITDTQYF.

Concerning this clonotype itself: Mismatch with germline at one junction end may stem from a read error. The chain couples TRBV6-2 or TRBV6-3 to TRBJ2-1; 12 nucleotides align to TRBD2. The CDR3 has 14 amino acids. The V gene's germline CDR1 is MNHEY and CDR2 SVGEGT. In DNA form, the CDR3 reads TGTGCCAGCACTTACTCACTAGCGGGGGGTGAAGGGTTCTTC. Amino acids: CASTYSLAGGEGFF.

This clonotype was seen more than once but under ten times. V is TRBV24-1 and J is TRBJ2-1; D call uncertain. V was cut by 3 bases and J by 5 bases, with 13 bases left in between. Germline-derived CDR1 and CDR2 are KGHDR and SFDVKD. This CDR3 spans 15 amino acids. This CDR3 reads CATSDPGRRNNEQFF. For the CDR3, the DNA is TGTGCCACCAGTGATCCCGGCCGAAGAAACAATGAGCAGTTCTTC.

This clonotype was counted only a few times. The rearrangement uses TRBV10-3 and TRBJ2-2; TRBD1 aligns across 7 bases. Germline assignment: CDR1 ENHRY and CDR2 SYGVKD. The CDR3 runs to 15 residues. V lost 6 bases and J lost 0; bases outside the gene matches: 4. The CDR3 protein is CAISPDRANTGELFF. DNA for the CDR3: TGTGCCATCAGCCCAGACAGGGCGAACACCGGGGAGCTGTTTTTT.

The chain carries TRBV6-2 or TRBV6-3 and TRBJ2-7; possibly TRBD1 or TRBD2 for D (5 bases each). CDR1 and CDR2 (germline): MNHEY, SVGEGT. This CDR3 has 13 amino acids. V gave up 5 bases and J gave up 8 bases, with 16 bases separating them. The CDR3 DNA reads TGTGCCAGCAGTGATTCCCCGGGGCTTCAGCAGTACGTC. It specifies CASSDSPGLQQYV.

V gene TRBV20-1 combines with J gene TRBJ2-5, with D perhaps matching TRBD1 (6 bases). Germline V gene lookup returns CDR1 DFQATT and CDR2 SNEGSKA (reference sequence). The CDR3 length is 11 residues. V shed 3 bases and J shed 5 bases, with 7 bases lying between them. The CDR3 is CSASQGETQYF. CDR3 coding DNA: TGCAGTGCTAGCCAGGGGGAGACCCAGTACTTC.

A few counts support this clonotype. This chain joins TRBV7-9 and TRBJ2-1, with D possibly matching TRBD2 (6 bases). V lost 5 bases, J lost 4 bases, and 12 bases lay in between. The CDR3 runs to 14 residues. Germline V gene sequence: CDR1 SEHNR, CDR2 FQNEAQ (reference sequence). The CDR3 here is CASSHKGLYNEQFF. In DNA form, the CDR3 reads TGTGCCAGCAGCCACAAGGGACTGTACAATGAGCAGTTCTTC.

The chain is built from TRBV7-6 and TRBJ2-7; TRBD2 matches at 9 bases. Germline V gives CDR1 SGHVS, CDR2 FNYEAQ. J gave up 4 bases and V 5 bases, and 9 bases lay outside the gene matches. The CDR3 consists of 15 residues. The CDR3 nucleotides read TGTGCCAGCAGCCCGGGCGGGGGGGCGAAGTACGAGCAGTACTTC. Residues: CASSPGGGAKYEQYF.

This clonotype was picked up a small number of times. The J gene is TRBJ2-7, the V gene TRBV9; a weak D match, TRBD1 (6 bases). This CDR3 spans 14 amino acids. Germline V gene sequence: CDR1 SGDLS, CDR2 YYNGEE. Deletions cut 3 bases from V and 0 bases from J, with 10 bases between. This CDR3 reads CASSGDRSSYEQYF. CDR3 in DNA: TGTGCCAGCAGCGGTGACAGGAGCTCCTACGAGCAGTACTTC.

This clonotype was observed a few times. The chain's CDR3 is CASSPISGGTQETQYF. CDR3 bases: TGCGCCAGCAGCCCCATCAGCGGGGGGACCCAAGAGACCCAGTACTTC. The V call is TRBV5-1, the J call TRBJ2-5, with 9 bases fitting TRBD2. This CDR3 spans 16 amino acids. Per the germline V gene, CDR1 is SGHRS and CDR2 is YFSETQ. V was pared by 4 bases and J by 1 base, with 8 bases of the junction left unmatched.

This clonotype was counted between two and nine times. The chain combines TRBV7-3 with TRBJ2-5; D unresolved. There are 13 residues in the CDR3. Between the trimmed V and J ends, which lost 3 bases and 5 bases, there was a span of 10 bases. The germline V gene encodes CDR1 SGHTA and CDR2 FQGTGA. CDR3 loop: CASSLDIGETQYF. CDR3 in DNA: TGTGCCAGCAGCTTGGATATTGGGGAGACCCAGTACTTC.

This clonotype appeared a few times. The V call is TRBV12-3 or TRBV12-4, the J call TRBJ2-5; D may be TRBD2 (7 bases). The CDR3 consists of 15 residues. Trimming removed 3 bases from V and 4 bases from J, with 15 bases in between. The CDR3 loop is CASSLMGGPRETQYF. CDR3 sequence (DNA): TGTGCCAGCAGTTTGATGGGGGGGCCTCGAGAGACCCAGTACTTC.

This clonotype was seen only a few times. V usage is TRBV7-2 and J usage is TRBJ2-7; a possible D gene is TRBD1 (5 bases). The CDR3 has 13 amino acids. The V end was cut by 7 bases, the J end by 2 bases, with 12 bases between. Germline V gene data show CDR1 as SGHTA and CDR2 as FQGNSA. The CDR3 loop reads CASTPQVPYEQYF. CDR3 bases: TGTGCCAGCACCCCACAGGTCCCCTACGAGCAGTACTTC.

The chain employs TRBV25-1 and TRBJ2-7; 12 bases line up with TRBD1. The CDR3 covers 16 residues. V lost 4 bases and J lost 6; bases outside the gene matches: 10. Germline lookup yields CDR1 MGHDK and CDR2 SYGVNS. As DNA, the CDR3 is TGTGCCAGCAGTGTACCCGGGACAGGGGGCCTCGGCGAGCAGTACTTC. Its protein product is CASSVPGTGGLGEQYF.

The chain employs TRBV7-9 and TRBJ2-7; a possible D gene is TRBD1 (6 bases). Germline loops: CDR1 SEHNR, CDR2 FQNEAQ (reference sequence). The CDR3 has 13 residues. The V gene lost 1 base and the J gene lost 2 bases, with 6 bases spanning the gap. The CDR3 here is CASSLGDTYEQYV. CDR3 nucleotides: TGTGCCAGCAGCTTAGGGGACACCTACGAGCAGTACGTC.

V usage is TRBV5-6 and J usage is TRBJ2-5; 10 bases fit TRBD1. The CDR3 is 16 amino acids. With V trimmed by 4 bases and J by 3 bases, 9 bases remained unmatched. Germline V lookup: CDR1 SGHDT, CDR2 YYEEEE. The CDR3, as DNA: TGTGCCAGCAGCACAGCGGGACAGGGGTACGAAGAGACCCAGTACTTC. Translation: CASSTAGQGYEETQYF.

This sequence joins TRBV4-3 and TRBJ2-7; D unresolved. V was pared by 0 bases and J by 0 bases, with 12 bases between. The CDR3 has 16 amino acids. CDR1 and CDR2 from the germline V gene are LGHNA and YSLEER. The CDR3 nucleotides are TGCGCCAGCAGCCAAGATCTTAGCTCAAGCTCCTACGAGCAGTACTTC. Protein: CASSQDLSSSSYEQYF.

Ten or more counts support this clonotype. The chain employs TRBV20-1 and TRBJ2-3, with D possibly being TRBD1 (6 bases). CDR3 length: 13 amino acids. The V gene's germline CDR1 is DFQATT and CDR2 SNEGSKA (reference sequence). Deletions cut 5 bases from V and 2 bases from J, with 11 bases between. In DNA, the CDR3 is TGCAGTGCTCAGGACAGTACCACAGATACGCAGTATTTT. The encoded protein is CSAQDSTTDTQYF.

The gene calls are TRBV10-3 and TRBJ1-1; D call uncertain. Germline V gene data show CDR1 as ENHRY and CDR2 as SYGVKD. V shed 4 bases and J shed 8 bases, with 14 bases lying between them. This CDR3 contains 13 residues. Written as DNA, the CDR3 is TGTGCCATCAGTGCCCTAGAGGGTGCGGAAGCTTTCTTT. It codes for CAISALEGAEAFF.

Of note for this clonotype: Since a much larger clone is just one base distant, this may be a read error. The chain combines TRBV4-2 with TRBJ1-1; no firm D call. The V and J ends lost 3 bases and 3 bases respectively, with 20 bases between them. The CDR3 sequence is 17 residues long. CDR1 LGHNA and CDR2 YNFKEQ come from the germline V gene. The CDR3 protein is CASSQSYQRVSDTEAFF. The CDR3 DNA sequence: TGTGCCAGCAGCCAGAGCTACCAAAGGGTTTCGGACACTGAAGCTTTCTTT.

This chain links TRBV6-4 with TRBJ2-3; 9 nucleotides agree with TRBD2. The J segment lost 6 bases and the V segment lost 0 bases, leaving 1 base of the junction unmatched. CDR1 is MRHNA, CDR2 SNTAGT, per germline. The CDR3 consists of 14 residues. The CDR3 is CASSDSRGGDTQYF. CDR3 bases: TGTGCCAGCAGTGACTCGCGGGGGGGCGATACGCAGTATTTT.

The sample holds a few counts of this clonotype. The gene calls are TRBV4-1 and TRBJ1-5; 10 nucleotides match TRBD1. This CDR3 has 14 amino acids. Per the germline V gene, CDR1 is MGHRA and CDR2 is YSYEKL. J lost 4 bases, V lost 5 bases, and 2 bases had no gene match. CDR3 nucleotide sequence: TGCGCCAGCAGCAAGGGACAGGGGAATCAGCCCCAGCATTTT. The encoded protein is CASSKGQGNQPQHF.